This TCR beta chain emerged from a study of Graves' ophthalmopathy and Graves' hyperthyroidism. V shed 5 bases and J 4 bases; nucleotides not matched to a gene: 4. CDR1 MDHEN and CDR2 SYDVKM come from the germline V gene. This CDR3 spans 13 amino acids. This clonotype was seen ten or more times. Its target is unknown. RNA transcripts provided the template for amplifying TCR beta CDR3 regions. First-round RT-PCR with HTBI primers preceded a second-round multiplex PCR. In TCRdb, the multiplex PCR reads were re-called with MiXCR into one record per CDR3 protein. The table has roughly 480,000 distinct CDR3 sequences, around 15% seen once. General study findings and limits: Discrimination between ophthalmopathy and stable hyperthyroidism by a 13-signature model showed roughly 88% sensitivity and almost 83% specificity. Among thyroid clonotypes expanded above 0.001 frequency, most also appeared in blood.

The specimen sequenced was blood. This sequence joins TRBV28 and TRBJ1-2, with 7 bases that match TRBD1. The TCR originated in a woman in her twenties or thirties with Graves' ophthalmopathy. The CDR3 bases are TGTGCCAGCAGTCCAGGGACAGTCTATGGCTACACCTTC. It translates to CASSPGTVYGYTF.